Reported below is one T cell receptor (beta chain). There is no known antigen for this receptor. There are no base qualities to consult, and no much larger clone falls within one base. The data derive from a study of blood T cell repertoires in COVID-19 (TCRdb year 2020). Looking at the study overall: The collaborator samples originated in the United States, Italy and Spain and spanned the acute and convalescent phases of COVID-19. The prospective study material was composed of cDNA or gDNA derived from T cells, B-cell-depleted T cells, or PBMCs. Deeply sampled blood TCRbeta repertoires from subjects exposed to, actively infected with, or recovered from COVID-19 were included in the dataset. A freely available public database, intended as a resource for researchers studying the immune response to SARS-CoV-2, is where the repertoires were released. The samples were drawn from two sources: the first 160 participants of the ongoing ImmuneRACE study, and 950 to 1,500 subjects contributed by 6 global collaborators. Nearly every sample came with metadata listing a de-identified subject ID, COVID-19 status, age in years and sex. Where HLA class I and class II types were available, the types were taken from metadata supplied by the sample provider, not from assay-based typing.

Collaborating institutions collected whole blood in K2EDTA tubes following their own protocols. Collaborator samples were shipped for TCRbeta analysis as frozen whole blood, isolated PBMCs, or DNA extracted from either sample type. Results the study describes overall, beyond this receptor: The amount of clinical and demographic metadata varied by source and participant and was provided uncurated.

The immunoSEQ Assay, a bias-controlled multiplex PCR, was used to amplify TCRbeta CDR3 regions from genomic DNA. On the study's bioinformatics: The number of nucleated cells in each sample was estimated by amplification of reference gene primers within the assay. Sequence reads were collapsed and filtered to measure the absolute abundance of every unique TCRbeta CDR3 rearrangement. For each sample, productive Simpson clonality was calculated as the square root of Simpson's diversity index over productive rearrangements. TCRdb's version of the immuneACCESS table is confined to in-frame rearrangements and falls short of the full clone set. An unresolved V gene accounts for under half of the shortfall where checked; the remainder is of unknown origin. The DNA was the basis for D and trimming; V, J and clone size are from that table. This sample comprises 26,000 or so clones, 89% of them detected only once. Together, the top ten hold 2.7% of the sample.

This TCR came from a human donor in a cohort sampled during active COVID-19. The sequenced sample was peripheral blood.

The DNA sequence follows: TGCGCCAGCAGACCCGGGACAGGAGATAACACTGAAGCTTTCTTT. This codes for CASRPGTGDNTEAFF. Rearrangement joined TRBV5-1 to TRBJ1-1; 8 bases in between match TRBD1. Compared with germline, V lacks 5 bases and J lacks 2 bases; bases without a gene match: 8. The CDR3 sequence holds 15 residues, the cysteine and phenylalanine included. The DNA shown is the 45-base CDR3, in frame from base 1. CDR1 and CDR2, per the germline V gene, are SGHRS and YFSETQ.